The sequence of this T cell receptor (beta chain) was determined in a study of early T cells in non-severe SARS-CoV-2 infection. Study at large: The chains were unpaired, and the sequenced material was bulk RNA from unsorted whole blood.

This clonotype was seen ten or more times. Antigen specificity is unknown. General study points: VDJdb-based matching was biased toward anti-spike CD8 responses and missed private and CD4 specificities.

V was clipped by 4 bases and J by 9 bases, with 13 bases between them. CDR1 LNHDA and CDR2 SQIVND come from the germline V gene (reference sequence). The CDR3 runs 13 residues. Individually, cDNA molecules had unique molecular identifiers attached to them. One entry per CDR3 protein results from TCRdb running MiXCR on the 5' RACE reads. The table shows roughly 27,000 distinct CDR3 sequences, with less than 10% occurring only once. The origin of this receptor is an adult who was a healthcare worker with PCR-confirmed SARS-CoV-2 infection or an uninfected control (not recorded which). Material for sequencing was whole blood. This chain links TRBV19 with TRBJ1-5, with D hard to call. The chain's CDR3 is CASSTSDRAPQHF. In nucleotides, the CDR3 is TGTGCCAGTAGTACCTCGGACCGAGCGCCCCAGCATTTT.